Presented here are 10 T cell receptor beta chains from one specimen sequenced in a study of blood T cell repertoires in COVID-19. TCRdb keeps only in-frame clones here, not all; method: immunoSEQ multiplex PCR. The data hold hundreds of thousands of clones, with 70% to 90% observed a single time. Sequenced: PBMCs or T cells enriched from blood (not recorded which). These receptors were taken from a young woman with acute COVID-19.

The V gene is TRBV28, the J gene TRBJ2-3; 9 nucleotides agree with TRBD2. Germline V lookup: CDR1 MDHEN, CDR2 SYDVKM. The CDR3 extends over 13 amino acids. Trimming removed 7 bases from V and 4 bases from J; junction bases left unmatched: 3. The CDR3 sequence is CASTSGTPDTQYF. The CDR3 DNA is TGTGCCAGCACTAGCGGGACGCCAGATACGCAGTATTTT.

The chain recombines TRBV4-3 with TRBJ2-4; D perhaps matches TRBD1 (6 bases). There are 18 residues in the CDR3. Trimming cost V 0 bases and J 6 bases, with 21 bases left between them. CDR1 is LGHNA and CDR2 is YSLEER in the germline V gene. The CDR3 DNA is TGCGCCAGCAGCCAAGATTGGGGCAGGGGCCCTCCAGGAAACATTCAGTACTTC. This gives the protein CASSQDWGRGPPGNIQYF.

The sample holds one count of this clone. The chain is built from TRBV27 and TRBJ2-7, with D perhaps TRBD1 (5 bases). This CDR3 has 15 residues. Germline V gives CDR1 MNHEY, CDR2 SMNVEV (reference sequence). V shed 4 bases and J shed 2 bases, with 15 bases lying between them. This CDR3 reads CASSSQGGVTYEQYF. CDR3 DNA: TGTGCCAGCAGTTCCCAGGGTGGGGTAACCTACGAGCAGTACTTC.

The chain has TRBV29-1 and TRBJ2-1; TRBD1 aligns across 7 bases. CDR1 SQVTM and CDR2 ANQGSEA come from the germline V gene. There are 12 residues in the CDR3. The J segment lost 5 bases and the V segment lost 8 bases, leaving 6 bases of the junction unmatched. The chain's CDR3 is CSLTGIDNEQFF. CDR3 sequence (DNA): TGCAGCCTGACAGGGATTGACAATGAGCAGTTCTTC.

CDR3 residues: CASSLSGTALGQPQHF. For the CDR3, the DNA is TGTGCCAGCAGCCTATCTGGGACAGCCCTCGGGCAGCCCCAGCATTTT. This chain joins TRBV5-6 and TRBJ1-5; the match to TRBD1 covers 7 bases. J gave up 7 bases and V 4 bases, and 14 bases lay outside the gene matches. The length of the CDR3 is 16 residues. Germline CDR1 is SGHDT and CDR2 is YYEEEE.

This clone was counted only a few times. The CDR3 region has the DNA TGTGCCAGCAGTGAAGCGCCAGGGGGGAACACTGAAGCTTTCTTT. It translates to CASSEAPGGNTEAFF. The chain carries TRBV6-1 and TRBJ1-1, with 7 bases fitting TRBD1. J was trimmed by 1 base and V by 0 bases; bases with no gene match: 2. The CDR3 runs 15 residues. Germline assignment: CDR1 MNHNS and CDR2 SASEGT.

The V call is TRBV23-1, the J call TRBJ2-2, with 7 bases matching TRBD1. TRBV23-1 is an ORF, with its function uncertain. The CDR3 totals 15 residues. J was trimmed by 5 bases and V by 4 bases; bases with no gene match: 7. The CDR3 loop reads CASSPRQGRTGELFF. Here the CDR3 DNA reads TGCGCCAGCAGTCCCCGACAGGGAAGGACCGGGGAGCTGTTTTTT.

The table lists this clone with a count of one. The V and J genes are TRBV9 and TRBJ2-7; 7 bases are a match to TRBD1. The CDR3 has 15 amino acids. Germline V gene data show CDR1 as SGDLS and CDR2 as YYNGEE. The trim removed 1 base at V and 3 bases at J, leaving 7 bases unmatched. The chain's CDR3 is CASSVLSGTVYEQYF. The DNA of the CDR3 is TGTGCCAGCAGCGTACTCTCCGGGACAGTCTACGAGCAGTACTTC.

The V and J genes are TRBV12-3 or TRBV12-4 and TRBJ2-5, with D possibly being TRBD1 (6 bases). CDR3 length: 13 amino acids. The ends were cut back, 0 bases at V and 4 bases at J, with 6 bases in the middle. CDR3 protein: CASSLARGETQYF. CDR3 DNA sequence: TGTGCCAGCAGTTTAGCCAGGGGAGAGACCCAGTACTTC.

This clone was observed once. The chain couples TRBV12-3 or TRBV12-4 to TRBJ2-7, with D maybe TRBD1 (5 bases). The CDR3 runs to 12 residues. Trimming left V 6 bases short and J 1 base short, with 7 bases between. CDR3 sequence (DNA): TGTGCCAGCAGGGGGCCATCCTACGAGCAGTACTTC. Its translation: CASRGPSYEQYF.